Each of the 8 T cell receptor beta chains below was sequenced from the same sample in a study of T cells in Graves' hyperthyroidism and ophthalmopathy. RNA transcripts yielded amplified TCR beta CDR3 regions. First-round RT-PCR of the TCR CDR3 relied on the HTBI primer set. TCRdb used MiXCR to reprocess the multiplex PCR reads, holding one entry per CDR3 protein. This table holds fewer than 200,000 distinct CDR3 sequences, over 15% found once. The specimen was blood. The receptors originated from a woman in her forties or fifties with Graves' hyperthyroidism.

The chain recombines TRBV2 with TRBJ2-6; the D gene is possibly TRBD2 (6 bases). The CDR3 spans 17 residues. Trimming left V 5 bases short and J 4 bases short, with 18 bases between. Per the germline V gene, CDR1 is SNHLY and CDR2 is FYNNEI. The DNA for the CDR3 is TGTGCCAGCAGTCCCGATGGCGGGGTGAGGGGGGCCAACGTCCTGACTTTC. This translates into CASSPDGGVRGANVLTF.

This clonotype showed up many times. The chain links TRBV5-1 to TRBJ2-2, with D unresolved. Trimming removed 4 bases from V and 3 bases from J, with 13 bases in between. CDR1 is SGHRS and CDR2 is YFSETQ in the germline V gene. This CDR3 spans 15 amino acids. Here the CDR3 DNA reads TGCGCCAGCAGCACCGGGCCGGTGGACACCGGGGAGCTGTTTTTT. Translated, it gives CASSTGPVDTGELFF.

This clonotype has at least ten counts. The gene calls are TRBV12-3 or TRBV12-4 and TRBJ1-3, with TRBD1 identical over 9 bases. J lost 4 bases, V lost 5 bases, and 6 bases had no gene match. The CDR3 length is 15 residues. Written as DNA, the CDR3 is TGTGCCAGCAGTCGGACAGGGGACGGGGGAAACACCATATATTTT. It is translated as CASSRTGDGGNTIYF.

The chain carries TRBV28 and TRBJ2-3; 8 bases are a match to TRBD2. V lost 2 bases, J lost 3 bases, and 4 bases stayed unmatched. Germline V gene lookup returns CDR1 MDHEN and CDR2 SYDVKM. This CDR3 has 15 amino acids. The CDR3 region is CASSLREGLTDTQYF. CDR3 nucleotide sequence: TGTGCCAGCAGTTTACGGGAGGGCCTTACAGATACGCAGTATTTT.

The CDR3 region has the DNA TGTGCCATCAGTGCTAGGACAGGGGAAACCGGGGAGCTGTTTTTT. Translated: CAISARTGETGELFF. The chain is built from TRBV10-3 and TRBJ2-2, with 9 bases aligning to TRBD1. The germline CDR1 and CDR2 sequences are ENHRY and SYGVKD. The J segment lost 5 bases and the V segment lost 4 bases, leaving 5 bases of the junction unmatched. CDR3 length equals 15 residues.

Concerning this clonotype itself: Sequence at one end of the junction differs from germline and may be a read error. The chain is built from TRBV7-2 and TRBJ2-1, with 9 bases that match TRBD1. This CDR3 spans 16 amino acids. The germline V gene encodes CDR1 SGHTA and CDR2 FQGNSA. The CDR3 DNA reads as TGTGCCAGCAGCCCAAGGGGGGGACAGGGTGACCATGAGCAGTTCTTT. It encodes CASSPRGGQGDHEQFF.

The sample holds many counts of this clonotype. J is TRBJ2-3 and V is TRBV5-6; TRBD1 agrees at 9 bases. Looked up from germline, CDR1 is SGHDT and CDR2 is YYEEEE. CDR3 size: 15 residues. V shed 4 bases and J 8 bases; nucleotides not matched to a gene: 11. The CDR3 here is CASSPTGGEWSTQYF. CDR3 bases: TGTGCCAGCAGCCCAACAGGGGGCGAGTGGAGTACGCAGTATTTT. Using reference TRBV5-6 and TRBJ2-3 for the parts outside the CDR3, the full variable domain is DAGVTQSPTHLIKTRGQQVTLRCSPKSGHDTVSWYQQALGQGPQFIFQYYEEEERQRGNFPDRFSGHQFPNYSSELNVNALLLGDSALYLCASSPTGGEWSTQYFGPGTRLTVL.

A note on this clonotype: This could be a read error, since a much larger clone is one nucleotide away. This chain joins TRBV3-1 and TRBJ2-5; 12 bases align to TRBD2. Germline CDR1 reads LGHDT; CDR2 reads YNNKEL (reference sequence). The CDR3 runs 16 residues. Trimming took 6 bases from V and 5 from J; bases not matched to a gene: 10. CDR3 sequence: CASRERLAGAQETQYF. In DNA, the CDR3 is TGTGCCAGCAGGGAAAGACTAGCGGGGGCCCAGGAGACCCAGTACTTC.